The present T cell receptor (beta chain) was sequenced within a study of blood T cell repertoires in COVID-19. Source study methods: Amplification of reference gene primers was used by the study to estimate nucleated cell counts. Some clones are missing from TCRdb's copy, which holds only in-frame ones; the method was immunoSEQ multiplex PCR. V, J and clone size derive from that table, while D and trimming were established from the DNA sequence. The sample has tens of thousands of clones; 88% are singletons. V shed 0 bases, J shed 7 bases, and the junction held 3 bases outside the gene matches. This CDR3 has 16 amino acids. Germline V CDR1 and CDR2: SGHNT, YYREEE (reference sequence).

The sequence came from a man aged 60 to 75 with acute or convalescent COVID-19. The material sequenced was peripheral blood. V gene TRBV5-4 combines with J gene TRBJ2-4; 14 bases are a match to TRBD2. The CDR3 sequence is CASSLGGLAGENIQYF. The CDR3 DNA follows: TGTGCCAGCAGCTTGGGGGGACTAGCGGGAGAGAACATTCAGTACTTC.